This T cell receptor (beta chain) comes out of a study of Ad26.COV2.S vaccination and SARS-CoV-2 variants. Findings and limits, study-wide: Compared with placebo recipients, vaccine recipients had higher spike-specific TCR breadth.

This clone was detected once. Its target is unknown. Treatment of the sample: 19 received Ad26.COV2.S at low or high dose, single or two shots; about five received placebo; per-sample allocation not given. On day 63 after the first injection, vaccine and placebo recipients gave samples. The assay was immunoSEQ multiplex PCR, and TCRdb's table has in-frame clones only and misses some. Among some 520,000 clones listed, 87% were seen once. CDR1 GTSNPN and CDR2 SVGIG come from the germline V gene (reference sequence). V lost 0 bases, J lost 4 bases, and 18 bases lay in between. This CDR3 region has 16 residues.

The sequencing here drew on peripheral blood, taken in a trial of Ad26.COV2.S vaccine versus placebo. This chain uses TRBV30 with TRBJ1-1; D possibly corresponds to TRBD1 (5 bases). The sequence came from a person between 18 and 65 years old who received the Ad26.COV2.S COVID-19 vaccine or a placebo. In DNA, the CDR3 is TGTGCCTGGAGTGTACGGGGAGGGGTAGGGAGCACTGAAGCTTTCTTT. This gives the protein CAWSVRGGVGSTEAFF.